This T cell receptor beta chain came from a study of T cell responses to AZD1222 COVID-19 vaccine (dated by TCRdb to the early 2020s). For context, the study as a whole: AZD1222 recipients whose second dose came at about 4 weeks and those whose second dose came at about 12 weeks were combined into one group, since spike-specific TCR depth and breadth did not differ between the two schedules. A total of 230 to 250 trial participants underwent TCR sequencing, of whom approximately 200 had received two doses of AZD1222 and 26 had received two doses of the MenACWY control vaccine. Trial participants were enrolled by age into subgroups of 18-55, 56-69 and 70-plus years, and around 150, 28 and 57 TCR-sequenced participants, respectively, were included in these subgroups. The paper's findings and limits, for the study overall: Reportedly, almost half of the unique spike-specific TCRs recognized epitopes lying outside the regions that are mutated in the B.1.351 and B.1.1.7 variants. The 56-69-year group was small, and its depth increase did not reach significance, likely because of low power. Most participants were white British and females outnumbered males, and the authors suggested that clonal diversity may have been underestimated. After two AZD1222 doses, both the breadth and the depth of spike-specific TCRs were significantly higher than at day 0 and than in MenACWY recipients. The whole spike protein was spanned by vaccine-associated CD4 TCRs, and dominant responses were seen in regions 160-218 and 743-854. No day 14 peak-response samples were available, so repertoires were characterized only after the peak T cell response. Only a handful of AZD1222 recipients were SARS-CoV-2 seropositive at baseline, limiting conclusions about previously exposed vaccinees.

Details on this clone: The antigen this receptor binds is unknown. Base qualities are missing; no much larger clone stands one base away.

This specimen's time point label, per the study, means: baseline before first vaccination. The vaccinee samples were drawn from two UK trials, COV001 and COV002, one of which was a single-blind randomized controlled phase 2/3 trial testing AZD1222 (ChAdOx1 nCoV-19) in healthy adults. For TCRbeta chain sequencing, PBMC samples from trial participants were taken at day 0 and at day 28 after the second dose. The CDR3 regions of human TCRbeta chains were subjected to immunosequencing. The original pipeline was this. Repertoire TCRs were checked for matches against a reference library of SARS-CoV-2-specific TCRs that had been generated using the MIRA antigen-specificity platform. Breadth was defined as the fraction of unique TCRs that were SARS-CoV-2-associated, and depth was defined as the fraction of total T cells that were SARS-CoV-2-associated. Each spike-specific TCR was assigned to its reactive spike region and to a CD4 or CD8 class using the MIRA data. Log10-transformed breadth and depth values were compared by one-way ANOVA with Sidak's multiple comparisons tests. TCRdb retrieved this table from immuneACCESS and kept in-frame rearrangements only. Not all clones are present; in checked studies, unresolved V genes account for under half, and no reason is known for the remainder. V, J and clone size derive from that table, while D and trimming were established from the DNA sequence. This sample gives 160,000 or so clones in total; approximately 90% of them show up just once. Approximately 4% of the sample goes to the ten largest clones.

CDR1 and CDR2 are read off the germline V gene as SGDLS and YYNGEE. The CDR3 measures 15 amino acids from cysteine to phenylalanine. Just the 45-base CDR3 DNA is kept, in frame starting at base 1. Relative to germline, V is 4 bases shorter and J is 4 bases shorter, with 14 bases between their ends. This TCR came from an adult in good health. The sequence links TRBV9 to TRBJ2-2; TRBD2 might be the D gene, on 6 matching bases. The sequencing here drew on peripheral blood, taken on day 0 of AZD1222 vaccination. The CDR3 in this case is CASSSRQGLTGELFF. The nucleotides are TGTGCCAGCAGCTCCAGGCAGGGACTCACCGGGGAGCTGTTTTTT.